This T cell receptor beta chain is drawn from a study of blood T cells in healthy people across ages. Findings and limits, study-wide: Long-lived donors exceeded aged donors in naive CD4+ cells and diversity.

Comments on this clonotype: Its antigen is currently unknown.

Those donating, healthy Caucasian individuals from Russia, were aged about 6 to 100. The extraction recovered at least 6 micrograms of total RNA per sample. CDR1 and CDR2 (germline): MDHEN, SYDVKM. Trimming left V 3 bases short and J 3 bases short, with 17 bases between. The CDR3 is 16 residues long. The use of a sample-barcoded 5' primer and a J-beta primer mix characterized a second PCR of roughly 6 to 11 cycles. TCRdb analysed the 5' RACE reads with MiXCR anew, one entry per CDR3 protein. In the table there are under 800,000 distinct CDR3 sequences, around 46% of which are singletons. The chain recombines TRBV28 with TRBJ1-2, with TRBD1 as a possible D gene (5 bases). The material sequenced was blood. The clonotype was recovered from an older woman in good health. DNA for the CDR3: TGTGCCAGCAGTTTGGGTTACGGGGCGTACGACTATGGCTACACCTTC. Residues: CASSLGYGAYDYGYTF.